This entry features one T cell receptor beta chain sequence. What it binds is not known. The sample originates from a study of cytomegalovirus exposure and HLA in healthy donors. Study results and limitations: According to an earlier analysis, most TCR beta V segments yielded productive rearrangements about 87% or about 30% of the time. A later analysis reported that several of the most significant clusters appeared to be linked to common viral pathogens, among them Epstein-Barr virus.

60 Vbeta and 13 Jbeta primers were used in PCR. The table came from immunoSEQ multiplex PCR; TCRdb's copy has only in-frame clones and leaves some out. Of 87,000 or so clones listed, 55% to 75% are singletons. V shed 6 bases and J 2 bases; nucleotides not matched to a gene: 6. This CDR3 comprises 14 residues. Germline V gene data show CDR1 as MNHEY and CDR2 as SMNVEV (reference sequence). The source is a man between 60 and 75 years old in good health and CMV-seronegative. The chain joins TRBV27 to TRBJ2-5; TRBD1 matches 7 bases. Material for sequencing was PBMCs. The CDR3: CASSRDRGQETQYF. The CDR3 DNA reads TGTGCCAGCAGCCGGGACAGAGGACAAGAGACCCAGTACTTC.